A single sample is the source of the 9 T cell receptor beta chains below, sequenced in a study of human CD8 memory T cell subsets. The authors made TCR beta libraries using UMI-labeled 5' RACE. Via MiXCR, TCRdb re-called the 5' RACE reads, giving one row per CDR3 protein. The sample records over 7,000 distinct CDR3 sequences, about 3.9% being singletons. Sequenced input: CD8+ T cells from PBMCs. Source of these receptors: a human donor in good health.

This clonotype was counted at least ten times. The chain links TRBV2 to TRBJ2-2; TRBD2 matches 7 bases. This CDR3 region has 16 residues. V shed 8 bases and J 2 bases; nucleotides not matched to a gene: 11. CDR1 is SNHLY, CDR2 FYNNEI, per germline. The CDR3 is CASSPGEGGNTGELFF. DNA of the CDR3: TGTGCCAGCTCCCCCGGGGAGGGAGGAAACACCGGGGAGCTGTTTTTT.

This clonotype appeared many times. This chain uses TRBV15 with TRBJ2-2; D is unresolved. Germline CDR1 reads LNHNV; CDR2 reads YYDKDF (reference sequence). Trimming took 0 bases from V and 5 from J, leaving 7 bases between them. This CDR3 is built from 14 residues. CDR3 DNA sequence: TGTGCCACCAGCAGAGAGGGTGGAACCGGGGAGCTGTTTTTT. Amino acids: CATSREGGTGELFF. Supplemented by reference TRBV15 and TRBJ2-2, the full variable domain reads DAMVIQNPRYQVTQFGKPVTLSCSQTLNHNVMYWYQQKSSQAPKLLFHYYDKDFNNEADTPDNFQSRRPNTSFCFLDIRSPGLGDTAMYLCATSREGGTGELFFGEGSRLTVL.

This clonotype appeared many times. V usage is TRBV28 and J usage is TRBJ2-3; TRBD1 matches at 7 bases. The ends lost 2 bases at V and 3 bases at J; junction bases unmatched: 5. The germline V gene encodes CDR1 MDHEN and CDR2 SYDVKM. CDR3 size: 15 residues. The CDR3 reads CASSLDRVGTDTQYF. As DNA, the CDR3 is TGTGCCAGCAGTTTAGACAGGGTCGGAACAGATACGCAGTATTTT. The entire variable domain, with the rest obtained from reference TRBV28 and TRBJ2-3, is as follows: DVKVTQSSRYLVKRTGEKVFLECVQDMDHENMFWYRQDPGLGLRLIYFSYDVKMKEKGDIPEGYSVSREKKERFSLILESASTNQTSMYLCASSLDRVGTDTQYFGPGTRLTVL.

This clonotype was seen repeatedly, ten times or more. The chain employs TRBV19 and TRBJ1-1; no firm D call. Trimming took 5 bases from V and 0 from J, leaving 10 bases between them. Per germline, CDR1 LNHDA and CDR2 SQIVND (reference sequence). The CDR3 has 14 residues. This CDR3 is CASSPQALNTEAFF. The DNA for the CDR3 is TGTGCCAGTAGTCCCCAGGCCCTGAACACTGAAGCTTTCTTT.

This clonotype was picked up many times. This chain links TRBV24-1 with TRBJ2-2; tentative D call: TRBD1 (5 bases). Germline CDR1 reads KGHDR; CDR2 reads SFDVKD. The CDR3 totals 14 residues. Trimming stripped 12 bases from V and 7 bases from J, with 20 bases between. The DNA for the CDR3 is TGTGCCTCCCCCCATGCAGTAGGGGTCGGGGAGCTGTTTTTT. The encoded protein is CASPHAVGVGELFF.

The table lists this clonotype with a few counts. This rearrangement joins TRBV6-5 to TRBJ2-7; no reliable D call. This CDR3 has 16 amino acids. Trimming removed 3 bases from V and 3 bases from J, with 18 bases in between. Germline V lookup: CDR1 MNHEY, CDR2 SVGAGI. CDR3 region: CASSYESGGLGYEQYF. CDR3 nucleotides: TGTGCCAGCAGTTATGAGTCGGGCGGCCTAGGCTACGAGCAGTACTTC.

This clonotype was counted between two and nine times. Being one base from a much bigger clone, this may be a read error. The V gene is TRBV20-1, the J gene TRBJ2-1; maybe TRBD1 (6 bases). CDR3 length: 15 amino acids. Germline-derived CDR1 and CDR2 are DFQATT and SNEGSKA (reference sequence). The CDR3 spells CSARGPGQQYNELFF. The CDR3 region has the DNA TGCAGTGCTAGAGGCCCCGGACAGCAATACAATGAGCTGTTCTTC.

This clonotype was seen at least ten times. The CDR3 DNA follows: TGTGCCAGCAGCTCTGCTTTACAGGGGAACACTGAAGCTTTCTTT. Translating it yields CASSSALQGNTEAFF. The chain recombines TRBV7-9 with TRBJ1-1, with a weak D call TRBD1 (6 bases). Germline V gene data show CDR1 as SEHNR and CDR2 as FQNEAQ (reference sequence). This CDR3 is built from 15 residues. The V end was cut by 4 bases, the J end by 1 base, with 13 bases between.

This clonotype was counted at least ten times. The V gene is TRBV7-2, the J gene TRBJ2-1; tentatively, D is TRBD2 (5 bases). Looked up from germline, CDR1 is SGHTA and CDR2 is FQGNSA. Trimming cost V 1 base and J 5 bases, with 9 bases left between them. The CDR3 is made up of 14 amino acids. This chain's CDR3 is CASSLGGSHNEQFF. The CDR3 DNA is TGTGCCAGCAGCTTAGGAGGGAGCCACAATGAGCAGTTCTTC.